This T cell receptor (beta chain) was sequenced during a study of shared clonotypes between healthy human individuals. In the study overall: A couple of women and a few men aged 18 to 49 served as donors. Study findings and constraints: The authors expected sequencing depth to affect clonotype sharing among donors. What naive subsets generally showed was a larger estimated richness than memory subsets showed. Only blood was sampled; tissue repertoires likely differ.

With regard to this clone: What it recognizes is unknown.

V was trimmed by 3 bases and J by 2 bases, leaving 12 bases between them. CDR3 length equals 14 residues. Germline CDR1 reads SGHNT; CDR2 reads YYREEE (reference sequence). The repertoire was sequenced with immunoSEQ multiplex PCR; TCRdb's copy has only in-frame clones and lacks some. The sample lists a few hundred thousand clones; over 75% were seen once. Sequencing was done on a sample of memory CD8+ T cells sorted from blood. As to subset: CD45RO+ cells pooled with CCR7-negative TemRA cells. The chain links TRBV5-4 to TRBJ2-7; tentatively, D is TRBD2 (6 bases). The receptor was derived from a young man in good health. CDR3: CASSSFGGAYEQYF. CDR3 DNA: TGTGCCAGCAGCTCGTTCGGCGGGGCCTACGAGCAGTACTTC.